This T cell receptor beta chain derives from a study of blood T cell repertoires in COVID-19. Study-level information: From the United States, Italy and Spain came samples of acute and convalescent COVID-19. PBMCs, B-cell-depleted T cells, or T cells were the source of the cDNA or gDNA that made up the material.

The CDR3 is made up of 19 amino acids. The germline V gene encodes CDR1 SGDLS and CDR2 YYNGEE. V dropped 3 bases and J dropped 2 bases, with 23 bases sitting between them. Original methodology: Amplification with reference gene primers provided the estimates of nucleated cell counts. Sequencing used immunoSEQ multiplex PCR; TCRdb keeps in-frame clones, though not all of them. From that table come the V and J calls and clone size; the DNA was used to work out D and trimming. Here the sample spans 15,000 to 20,000 clones, roughly 85% being singletons. The source material was peripheral blood. The sequence was obtained from a human donor in a cohort sampled during active COVID-19. The genes are TRBV9 and TRBJ2-2; possible D gene TRBD1, 5 bases. In DNA form, the CDR3 reads TGTGCCAGCAGCGACCCTCAGGGCTCCTCCACCGTTAACACCGGGGAGCTGTTTTTT. Translation gives CASSDPQGSSTVNTGELFF.